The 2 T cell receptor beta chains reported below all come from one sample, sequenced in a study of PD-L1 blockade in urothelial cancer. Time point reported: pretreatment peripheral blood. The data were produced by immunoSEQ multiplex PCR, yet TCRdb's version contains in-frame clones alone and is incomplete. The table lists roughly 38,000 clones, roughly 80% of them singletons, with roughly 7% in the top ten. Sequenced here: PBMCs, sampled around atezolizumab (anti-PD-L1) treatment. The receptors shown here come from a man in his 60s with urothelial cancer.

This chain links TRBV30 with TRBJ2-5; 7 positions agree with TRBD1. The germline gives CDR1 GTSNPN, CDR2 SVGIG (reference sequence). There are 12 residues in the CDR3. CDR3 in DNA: TGTGCGTTGGGACAGTCAAGAAAGACCCAGTACTTC. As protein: CALGQSRKTQYF.

The CDR3 here is CSVEDRLNEQFF. CDR3 bases: TGCAGCGTTGAGGACAGACTAAATGAGCAGTTCTTC. The genes are TRBV29-1 and TRBJ2-1; possible D gene TRBD1, 6 bases. There are 12 residues in the CDR3. Germline CDR1 and CDR2: SQVTM and ANQGSEA. Between the trimmed V and J ends, which lost 3 bases and 7 bases, there was a span of 10 bases.